What follows are 29 T cell receptor beta chains derived from one specimen sequenced in a study of T cell responses to AZD1222 COVID-19 vaccine. Some clones are missing from TCRdb's copy, which holds only in-frame ones; the method was immunoSEQ multiplex PCR. The data contain roughly 80,000 clones, around 90% of them singletons. This sample comprised peripheral blood, obtained 28 days after the second AZD1222 dose. Receptors originate from an adult who received the AZD1222 COVID-19 vaccine.

The sample holds one count of this clone. The chain links TRBV5-6 to TRBJ2-7; D gene unclear. The V and J ends lost 6 bases and 8 bases respectively, with 15 bases between them. CDR1 is SGHDT and CDR2 is YYEEEE in the germline V gene. The CDR3 extends over 12 amino acids. CDR3 loop: CASNNPWNQQYF. Written as DNA, the CDR3 is TGTGCCAGCAACAACCCCTGGAACCAGCAGTACTTC. The full variable domain, completed using reference TRBV5-6 and TRBJ2-7, is DAGVTQSPTHLIKTRGQQVTLRCSPKSGHDTVSWYQQALGQGPQFIFQYYEEEERQRGNFPDRFSGHQFPNYSSELNVNALLLGDSALYLCASNNPWNQQYFGPGTRLTVT.

A single count supports this clone. This chain connects TRBV3-1 (or the pseudogene TRBV3-2) to TRBJ1-2; a weak D match, TRBD1 (6 bases). The germline CDR1 and CDR2 sequences are LGHDT and YNNKEL (reference sequence). Trimming removed 0 bases at V and 2 bases at J, with 10 bases between. The CDR3 extends over 15 amino acids. CDR3 in DNA: TGTGCCAGCAGCCAAGACGCCGGACAGAACTATGGCTACACCTTC. Protein: CASSQDAGQNYGYTF.

This clone was recorded only once. V gene TRBV25-1 combines with J gene TRBJ2-7; D is ambiguous. Germline lookup yields CDR1 MGHDK and CDR2 SYGVNS. The CDR3 loop spans 13 amino acids. V shed 5 bases and J shed 2 bases, with 10 bases lying between them. The CDR3 region is CASSIKTTYEQYF. As DNA, the CDR3 is TGTGCCAGCAGTATTAAGACCACCTACGAGCAGTACTTC.

V gene TRBV12-3 or TRBV12-4 combines with J gene TRBJ1-2; a weak D match, TRBD1 (5 bases). V gave up 3 bases and J gave up 4 bases, with 9 bases separating them. The CDR3 spans 13 residues. The CDR3 DNA reads as TGTGCCAGCAGTTTTGACAGCTCCTATGGCTACACCTTC. It specifies CASSFDSSYGYTF.

This clone has a handful of counts. The chain uses TRBV28 and TRBJ2-1; D unclear. CDR1 is MDHEN and CDR2 is SYDVKM in the germline V gene. Trimming pared 6 bases from V and 6 bases from J, leaving 18 bases between. The length of the CDR3 is 15 residues. In DNA, the CDR3 is TGTGCCAGCAGCTCCCCCTCCCCCCTGGGCAATGAGCAGTTCTTC. Its protein product is CASSSPSPLGNEQFF. Variable domain in full (rest from reference TRBV28 and TRBJ2-1): DVKVTQSSRYLVKRTGEKVFLECVQDMDHENMFWYRQDPGLGLRLIYFSYDVKMKEKGDIPEGYSVSREKKERFSLILESASTNQTSMYLCASSSPSPLGNEQFFGPGTRLTVL.

This clone was counted a few times. V gene TRBV2 combines with J gene TRBJ2-1, with D possibly being TRBD2 (6 bases). Germline assignment: CDR1 SNHLY and CDR2 FYNNEI. The CDR3 spans 13 residues. Trimming stripped 6 bases from V and 3 bases from J, with 9 bases between. This CDR3 is CASRLDYYNEQFF. The CDR3 DNA follows: TGTGCCAGCAGATTGGACTACTACAATGAGCAGTTCTTC.

The chain links TRBV16 to TRBJ2-6; D remains unclear. V shed 2 bases and J shed 0 bases, with 5 bases lying between them. The length of the CDR3 is 15 residues. Germline V lookup: CDR1 KGHSY, CDR2 FQNENV. CDR3 bases: TGTGCCAGCAGCCAACCAGCCTCTGGGGCCAACGTCCTGACTTTC. The encoded protein is CASSQPASGANVLTF.

The rearrangement uses TRBV9 and TRBJ1-5; 8 bases align to TRBD1. CDR1 SGDLS and CDR2 YYNGEE come from the germline V gene. The CDR3 is 15 residues long. Unmatched junction bases numbered 8, after V lost 3 bases and J lost 6 bases. CDR3 region: CASSAPTGGGQPQHF. The DNA for the CDR3 is TGTGCCAGCAGCGCTCCAACAGGGGGAGGTCAGCCCCAGCATTTT. Together with reference TRBV9 and TRBJ1-5, the CDR3 gives the full variable domain: DSGVTQTPKHLITATGQRVTLRCSPRSGDLSVYWYQQSLDQGLQFLIQYYNGEERAKGNILERFSAQQFPDLHSELNLSSLELGDSALYFCASSAPTGGGQPQHFGDGTRLSIL.

J is TRBJ2-7 and V is TRBV7-2; TRBD2 agrees at 7 bases. The length of the CDR3 is 15 residues. Trimming took 5 bases from V and 0 from J; bases not matched to a gene: 7. Germline V gene sequence: CDR1 SGHTA, CDR2 FQGNSA. The CDR3 nucleotides read TGTGCCAGCAGCCAACTAGCGTCTAGCTCCTACGAGCAGTACTTC. Translating gives CASSQLASSSYEQYF.

The gene calls are TRBV7-2 and TRBJ2-1; D might be TRBD1 (7 bases). Germline V CDR1 and CDR2: SGHTA, FQGNSA. CDR3 length: 15 residues. V lost 5 bases and J lost 4, with 15 bases in between. The CDR3 coding sequence is TGTGCCAGCAGCCGGGGGACAGTAATATACAATGAGCAGTTCTTC. It codes for CASSRGTVIYNEQFF.

CDR3 protein: CASSTLAGAQDEQFF. CDR3 nucleotides: TGTGCCAGTAGTACACTAGCGGGAGCGCAAGATGAGCAGTTCTTC. The chain links TRBV19 to TRBJ2-1, with 11 bases lining up with TRBD2. Germline values: CDR1 LNHDA, CDR2 SQIVND (reference sequence). The CDR3 sequence is 15 residues long. V gave up 4 bases and J gave up 8 bases; unmatched junction bases: 7.

The chain employs TRBV9 and TRBJ1-5, with no clear D. The CDR3 sequence is 14 residues long. V lost 4 bases to trimming and J lost 2 bases, with 10 bases between them. The germline V gene has CDR1 SGDLS and CDR2 YYNGEE. The CDR3 nucleotides are TGTGCCAGCAGCCAAGGTTGGGGCAATCAGCCCCAGCATTTT. This codes for CASSQGWGNQPQHF.

CDR3 in DNA: TGTGCCAGCAGTGGTAGCGGGAGCTCCTACAATGAGCAGTTCTTC. Protein sequence: CASSGSGSSYNEQFF. The chain combines TRBV28 with TRBJ2-1; 9 nucleotides agree with TRBD2. CDR1 and CDR2 (germline): MDHEN, SYDVKM. V was clipped by 5 bases and J by 0 bases; unmatched bases: 2. There are 15 residues in the CDR3.

The rearrangement uses TRBV7-2 and TRBJ2-1; TRBD2 matches at 11 bases. J gave up 9 bases and V 5 bases, and 12 bases lay outside the gene matches. This CDR3 region has 16 residues. Germline V gives CDR1 SGHTA, CDR2 FQGNSA. The CDR3, as DNA: TGTGCCAGCAGCGCAACGGGACTAGCGGTTATGGGTGAGCAGTTCTTC. This codes for CASSATGLAVMGEQFF.

The V call is TRBV15, the J call TRBJ1-2; 10 nucleotides align to TRBD1. Germline V gene sequence: CDR1 LNHNV, CDR2 YYDKDF (reference sequence). After removal of 3 bases from V and 10 bases from J, the junction contained 14 bases not matched to a gene. The CDR3 covers 16 residues. CDR3 amino acids: CATSSGQGVRLNDYTF. The CDR3 DNA follows: TGTGCCACCAGCAGCGGACAGGGGGTACGGCTTAACGACTACACCTTC.

The chain joins TRBV7-2 to TRBJ1-2; TRBD1 matches at 8 bases. The CDR3 runs 14 residues. CDR1 and CDR2 from the germline V gene are SGHTA and FQGNSA. V shed 0 bases and J 7 bases; nucleotides not matched to a gene: 4. This CDR3 reads CASSLAGDRGGYTF. CDR3 DNA: TGTGCCAGCAGCTTAGCCGGTGACAGGGGTGGCTACACCTTC.

The genes are TRBV13 and TRBJ2-1, with TRBD2 matching 12 bases. Germline trimming cut 2 bases from V and 0 bases from J; bases unmatched to any gene: 11. CDR1 is PRHDT, CDR2 FYEKMQ, per germline (reference sequence). The length of the CDR3 is 20 residues. This CDR3 reads CASSLYTRTSGKSSYNEQFF. CDR3 DNA: TGTGCCAGCAGCTTATACACGCGGACTAGCGGGAAGAGCTCCTACAATGAGCAGTTCTTC.

The chain carries TRBV5-5 and TRBJ2-7, with TRBD2 matching over 9 bases. The CDR3 contains 15 residues. In germline, CDR1 is SGHKS, CDR2 YYEKEE (reference sequence). V trimming: 2 bases; J trimming: 3 bases; junction bases outside the gene matches: 6. This CDR3 is CASSFVAGANYEQYF. CDR3 nucleotide sequence: TGTGCCAGCAGCTTCGTAGCGGGAGCGAACTACGAGCAGTACTTC. Combining the CDR3 with reference TRBV5-5 and TRBJ2-7 gives the whole variable domain DAGVTQSPTHLIKTRGQQVTLRCSPISGHKSVSWYQQVLGQGPQFIFQYYEKEERGRGNFPDRFSARQFPNYSSELNVNALLLGDSALYLCASSFVAGANYEQYFGPGTRLTVT.

About this clone itself: A junction end diverges from the germline sequence, so it may reflect a read error. The chain uses TRBV5-1 and TRBJ2-5; 7 bases agree with TRBD1. Germline V gives CDR1 SGHRS, CDR2 YFSETQ. This CDR3 region has 15 residues. This chain's CDR3 is CASSLDPGGQETQYF. Written as DNA, the CDR3 is TGCGCCAGCAGCTTGGATCCAGGGGGACAAGAGACTCAGTACTTC.

The chain employs TRBV19 and TRBJ1-2; weak D call: TRBD1 (5 bases). Germline CDR1 reads LNHDA; CDR2 reads SQIVND (reference sequence). Trimming left V 6 bases short and J 8 bases short, with 25 bases between. The CDR3 length is 16 residues. CDR3 sequence reads: CASSLLPPTGPGGYTF. The CDR3 coding sequence is TGTGCCAGTAGCCTGTTACCACCTACAGGCCCGGGGGGCTACACCTTC.

This clone was seen just once. The chain carries TRBV11-1 and TRBJ1-5; D remains unclear. V lost 1 base and J lost 7, with 14 bases in between. Germline CDR1 SGHAT, CDR2 FQDESV (reference sequence). The CDR3 sequence is 15 residues long. The DNA for the CDR3 is TGTGCCAGCAGCTTAGGTCCAGGCACGAACCAGCCCCAGCATTTT. Translating gives CASSLGPGTNQPQHF.

The chain links TRBV3-1 (or the pseudogene TRBV3-2) to TRBJ2-7, with TRBD2 identical over 14 bases. The germline V gene has CDR1 LGHDT and CDR2 YNNKEL (reference sequence). The CDR3 covers 18 residues. Unmatched junction bases numbered 9, after V lost 0 bases and J lost 5 bases. The CDR3 reads CASSQDFPGTSGSNEQYF. CDR3 nucleotide sequence: TGTGCCAGCAGCCAAGATTTCCCCGGGACTAGCGGGAGTAACGAGCAGTACTTC.

The CDR3: CASSVSVTGGINEQFF. The DNA for the CDR3 is TGTGCCAGCAGTGTCTCCGTGACAGGGGGTATCAATGAGCAGTTCTTC. The chain uses TRBV6-1 and TRBJ2-1; 9 nucleotides line up with TRBD1. This CDR3 comprises 16 residues. J lost 6 bases, V lost 4 bases, and 10 bases had no gene match. Germline assignment: CDR1 MNHNS and CDR2 SASEGT.

The chain is built from TRBV7-3 and TRBJ2-1, with unresolved D. V was pared by 1 base and J by 0 bases, with 7 bases between. Germline values: CDR1 SGHTA, CDR2 FQGTGA. The CDR3 has 15 amino acids. CDR3 nucleotides: TGTGCCAGCAGCTTAATTCCTAGCTCCTACAATGAGCAGTTCTTC. Its protein product is CASSLIPSSYNEQFF.

J is TRBJ2-7 and V is TRBV3-1 (or the pseudogene TRBV3-2); D possibly uses TRBD1 or TRBD2 (6 bases each). This CDR3 is built from 15 residues. The germline V gene encodes CDR1 LGHDT and CDR2 YNNKEL (reference sequence). Trimming took off 4 bases at V and 0 bases at J, with 13 bases between the two ends. The CDR3 loop reads CASSLQGGGSYEQYF. In DNA, the CDR3 is TGTGCCAGCAGCCTCCAAGGAGGGGGCTCCTACGAGCAGTACTTC.

The chain is built from TRBV19 and TRBJ2-3, with D perhaps TRBD1 (5 bases). Trimming took 1 base from V and 5 from J, leaving 10 bases between them. The CDR3 contains 14 residues. Germline CDR1 and CDR2: LNHDA and SQIVND (reference sequence). DNA of the CDR3: TGTGCCAGTAGTATAGGACAGTCGGGAGATACGCAGTATTTT. It yields the protein CASSIGQSGDTQYF.

The rearrangement links TRBV6-5 to TRBJ2-6; D gene uncertain. Trimming left V 2 bases short and J 4 bases short, with 9 bases between. CDR3 length: 15 amino acids. CDR1 and CDR2 (germline): MNHEY, SVGAGI. Written as DNA, the CDR3 is TGTGCCAGCAGTTACGTTGGAGCCGGGGCCAACGTCCTGACTTTC. It codes for CASSYVGAGANVLTF.

This clone was observed once. This chain links TRBV19 with TRBJ2-1; 12 bases are a match to TRBD2. Germline V gene lookup returns CDR1 LNHDA and CDR2 SQIVND (reference sequence). The length of the CDR3 is 16 residues. The J segment lost 4 bases and the V segment lost 4 bases, leaving 5 bases of the junction unmatched. The CDR3 here is CASSKLAGGAYNEQFF. The CDR3 DNA is TGTGCCAGTAGTAAACTAGCGGGAGGCGCTTACAATGAGCAGTTCTTC.

The CDR3 spells CASTQTLDNTGELFF. The CDR3 DNA is TGTGCCAGTACCCAAACTCTCGACAACACCGGGGAGCTGTTTTTT. The genes are TRBV19 and TRBJ2-2; D remains ambiguous. The CDR3 is 15 amino acids. Germline V gene sequence: CDR1 LNHDA, CDR2 SQIVND (reference sequence). Trimming removed 7 bases from V and 2 bases from J, with 14 bases in between.